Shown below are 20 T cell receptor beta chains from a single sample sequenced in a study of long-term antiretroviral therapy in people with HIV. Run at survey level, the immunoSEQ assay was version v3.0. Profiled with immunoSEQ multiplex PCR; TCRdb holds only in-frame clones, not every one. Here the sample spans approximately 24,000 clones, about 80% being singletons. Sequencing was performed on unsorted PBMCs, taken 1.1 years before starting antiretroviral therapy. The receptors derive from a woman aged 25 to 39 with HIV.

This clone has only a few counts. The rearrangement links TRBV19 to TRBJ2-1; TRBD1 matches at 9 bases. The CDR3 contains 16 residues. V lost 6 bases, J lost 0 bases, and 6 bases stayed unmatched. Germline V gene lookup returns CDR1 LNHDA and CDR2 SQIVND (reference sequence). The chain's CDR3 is CASRVQGAGSYNEQFF. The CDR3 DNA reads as TGTGCCAGTAGGGTACAGGGGGCGGGCTCCTACAATGAGCAGTTCTTC.

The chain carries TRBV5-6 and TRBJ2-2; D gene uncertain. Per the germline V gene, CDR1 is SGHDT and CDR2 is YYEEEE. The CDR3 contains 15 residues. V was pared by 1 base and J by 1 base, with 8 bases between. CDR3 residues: CASSLRGMNTGELFF. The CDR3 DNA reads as TGTGCCAGCAGCTTGCGCGGAATGAACACCGGGGAGCTGTTTTTT. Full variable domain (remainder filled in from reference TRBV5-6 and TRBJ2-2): DAGVTQSPTHLIKTRGQQVTLRCSPKSGHDTVSWYQQALGQGPQFIFQYYEEEERQRGNFPDRFSGHQFPNYSSELNVNALLLGDSALYLCASSLRGMNTGELFFGEGSRLTVL.

The CDR3: CASSLAKEGVDDGYTF. The CDR3 nucleotides read TGCGCCAGCAGCTTGGCCAAAGAGGGCGTGGACGATGGCTACACCTTC. The chain uses TRBV5-1 and TRBJ1-2; D unresolved. Looked up from germline, CDR1 is SGHRS and CDR2 is YFSETQ. This CDR3 spans 16 amino acids. V was clipped by 0 bases and J by 6 bases, with 18 bases between them.

For the CDR3, the DNA is TGCAGCGTGATGGACAGGGAAAAAATCTATGGCTACACCTTC. Protein: CSVMDREKIYGYTF. This chain links TRBV29-1 with TRBJ1-2; 8 positions match TRBD1. V was clipped by 6 bases and J by 4 bases; unmatched bases: 10. Germline CDR1 and CDR2: SQVTM and ANQGSEA. The CDR3 covers 14 residues.

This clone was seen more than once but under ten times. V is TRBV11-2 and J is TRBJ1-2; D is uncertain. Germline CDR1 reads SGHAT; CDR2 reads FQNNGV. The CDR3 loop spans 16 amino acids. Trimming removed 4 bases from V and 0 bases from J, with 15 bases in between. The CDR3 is CASSSRVRSANYGYTF. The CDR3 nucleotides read TGTGCCAGCAGCTCCCGTGTCAGATCCGCTAACTATGGCTACACCTTC. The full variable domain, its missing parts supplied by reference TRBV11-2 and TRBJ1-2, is EAGVAQSPRYKIIEKRQSVAFWCNPISGHATLYWYQQILGQGPKLLIQFQNNGVVDDSQLPKDRFSAERLKGVDSTLKIQPAKLEDSAVYLCASSSRVRSANYGYTFGSGTRLTVV.

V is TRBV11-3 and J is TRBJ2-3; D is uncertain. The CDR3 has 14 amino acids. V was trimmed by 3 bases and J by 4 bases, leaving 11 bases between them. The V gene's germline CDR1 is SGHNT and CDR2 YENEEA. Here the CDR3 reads CASSLGYTPDTQYF. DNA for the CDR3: TGTGCCAGCAGCTTGGGCTACACCCCAGATACGCAGTATTTT.

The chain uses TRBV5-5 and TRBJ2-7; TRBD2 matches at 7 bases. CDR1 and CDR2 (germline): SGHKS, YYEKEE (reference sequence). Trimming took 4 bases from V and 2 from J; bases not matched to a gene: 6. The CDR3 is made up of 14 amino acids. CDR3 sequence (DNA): TGTGCCAGCAGCCCCCTGGGGGGGACCTACGAGCAGTACGTC. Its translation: CASSPLGGTYEQYV.

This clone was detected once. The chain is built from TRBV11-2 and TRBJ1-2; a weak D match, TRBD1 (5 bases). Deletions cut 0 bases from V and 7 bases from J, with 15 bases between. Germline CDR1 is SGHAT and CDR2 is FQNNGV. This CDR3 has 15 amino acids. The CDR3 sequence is CASSLELGVPLGYTF. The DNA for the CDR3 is TGTGCCAGCAGCTTAGAACTGGGGGTACCCCTTGGCTACACCTTC.

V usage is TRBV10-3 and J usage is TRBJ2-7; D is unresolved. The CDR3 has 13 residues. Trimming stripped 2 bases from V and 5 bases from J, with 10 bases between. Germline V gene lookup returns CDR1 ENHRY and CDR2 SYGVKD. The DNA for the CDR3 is TGTGCCATCAGTGAGCACCCTAGGAACGAGCAGTACGTC. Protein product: CAISEHPRNEQYV.

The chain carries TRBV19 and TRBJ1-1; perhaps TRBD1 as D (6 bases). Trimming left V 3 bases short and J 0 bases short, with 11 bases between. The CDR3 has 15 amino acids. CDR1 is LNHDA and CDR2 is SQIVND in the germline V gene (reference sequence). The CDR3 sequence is CASSIVGQLNTEAFF. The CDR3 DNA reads TGTGCCAGTAGTATCGTTGGACAGTTGAACACTGAAGCTTTCTTT.

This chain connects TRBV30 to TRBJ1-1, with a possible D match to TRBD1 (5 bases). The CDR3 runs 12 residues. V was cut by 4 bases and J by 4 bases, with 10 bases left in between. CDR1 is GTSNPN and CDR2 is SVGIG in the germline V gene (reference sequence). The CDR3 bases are TGTGCCTGGATGGAAAGGGGCACTGAAGCTTTCTTT. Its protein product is CAWMERGTEAFF.

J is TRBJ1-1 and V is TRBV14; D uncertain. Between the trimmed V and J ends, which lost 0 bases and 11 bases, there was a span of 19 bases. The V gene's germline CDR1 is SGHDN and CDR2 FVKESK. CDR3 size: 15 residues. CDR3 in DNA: TGTGCCAGCAGCCAAGATCAGTTGGGCGTCGGGTCGGCTTTCTTT. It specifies CASSQDQLGVGSAFF.

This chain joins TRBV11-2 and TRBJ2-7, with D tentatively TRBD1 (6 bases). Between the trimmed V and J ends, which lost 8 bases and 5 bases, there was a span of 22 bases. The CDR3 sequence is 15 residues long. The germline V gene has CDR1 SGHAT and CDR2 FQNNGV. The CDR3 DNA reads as TGTGCCAGCTCCCCCTCGAGTCAGGGGTACCACGAGCAGTACTTC. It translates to CASSPSSQGYHEQYF.

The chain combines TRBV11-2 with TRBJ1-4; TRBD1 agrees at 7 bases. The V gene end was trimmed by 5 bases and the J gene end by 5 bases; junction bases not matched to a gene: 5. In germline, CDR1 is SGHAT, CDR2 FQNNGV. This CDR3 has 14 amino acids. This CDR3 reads CASSPQGGNEKLFF. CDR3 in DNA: TGTGCCAGCAGCCCCCAAGGGGGCAATGAAAAACTGTTTTTT.

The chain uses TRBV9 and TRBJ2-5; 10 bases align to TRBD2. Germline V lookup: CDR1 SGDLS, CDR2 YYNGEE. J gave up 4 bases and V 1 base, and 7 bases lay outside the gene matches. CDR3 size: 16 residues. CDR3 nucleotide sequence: TGTGCCAGCAGCGTACGGGCTGCTAGCGGGGGAGAGACCCAGTACTTC. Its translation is CASSVRAASGGETQYF. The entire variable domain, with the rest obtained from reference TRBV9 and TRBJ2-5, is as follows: DSGVTQTPKHLITATGQRVTLRCSPRSGDLSVYWYQQSLDQGLQFLIQYYNGEERAKGNILERFSAQQFPDLHSELNLSSLELGDSALYFCASSVRAASGGETQYFGPGTRLLVL.

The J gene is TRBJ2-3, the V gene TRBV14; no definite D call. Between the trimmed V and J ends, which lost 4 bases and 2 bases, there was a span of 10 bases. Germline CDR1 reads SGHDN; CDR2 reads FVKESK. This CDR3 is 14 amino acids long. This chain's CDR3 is CASSRGPITDTQYF. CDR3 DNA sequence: TGTGCCAGCAGCCGCGGACCGATCACAGATACGCAGTATTTT.

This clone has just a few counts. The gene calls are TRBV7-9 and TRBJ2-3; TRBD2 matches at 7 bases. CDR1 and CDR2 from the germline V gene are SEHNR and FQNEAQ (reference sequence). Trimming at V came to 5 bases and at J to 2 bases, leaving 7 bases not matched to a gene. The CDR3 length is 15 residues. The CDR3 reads CASSPPGTTTDTQYF. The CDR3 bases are TGTGCCAGCAGCCCCCCGGGGACTACCACAGATACGCAGTATTTT.

The CDR3 DNA is TGTGCCAGCTCACCACAGGAGGATTCACCCCTCCACTTT. This codes for CASSPQEDSPLHF. This chain connects TRBV18 to TRBJ1-6, with D hard to call. The CDR3 consists of 13 residues. The V and J ends lost 1 base and 8 bases respectively, with 6 bases between them. Germline V gene sequence: CDR1 KGHSH, CDR2 LQKENI. Based on the CDR3 plus reference TRBV18 and TRBJ1-6, the full variable domain is NAGVMQNPRHLVRRRGQEARLRCSPMKGHSHVYWYRQLPEEGLKFMVYLQKENIIDESGMPKERFSAEFPKEGPSILRIQQVVRGDSAAYFCASSPQEDSPLHFGNGTRLTVT.

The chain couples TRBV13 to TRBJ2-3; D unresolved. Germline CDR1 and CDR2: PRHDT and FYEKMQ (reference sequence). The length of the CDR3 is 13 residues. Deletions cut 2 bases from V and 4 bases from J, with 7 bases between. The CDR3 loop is CASSLRAADTQYF. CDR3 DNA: TGTGCCAGCAGCTTAAGGGCGGCAGATACGCAGTATTTT.

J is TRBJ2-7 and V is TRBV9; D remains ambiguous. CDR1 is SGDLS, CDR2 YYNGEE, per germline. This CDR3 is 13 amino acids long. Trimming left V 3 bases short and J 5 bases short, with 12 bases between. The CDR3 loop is CASSGGVNNEQYF. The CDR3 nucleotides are TGTGCCAGCAGCGGAGGAGTTAATAACGAGCAGTACTTC.